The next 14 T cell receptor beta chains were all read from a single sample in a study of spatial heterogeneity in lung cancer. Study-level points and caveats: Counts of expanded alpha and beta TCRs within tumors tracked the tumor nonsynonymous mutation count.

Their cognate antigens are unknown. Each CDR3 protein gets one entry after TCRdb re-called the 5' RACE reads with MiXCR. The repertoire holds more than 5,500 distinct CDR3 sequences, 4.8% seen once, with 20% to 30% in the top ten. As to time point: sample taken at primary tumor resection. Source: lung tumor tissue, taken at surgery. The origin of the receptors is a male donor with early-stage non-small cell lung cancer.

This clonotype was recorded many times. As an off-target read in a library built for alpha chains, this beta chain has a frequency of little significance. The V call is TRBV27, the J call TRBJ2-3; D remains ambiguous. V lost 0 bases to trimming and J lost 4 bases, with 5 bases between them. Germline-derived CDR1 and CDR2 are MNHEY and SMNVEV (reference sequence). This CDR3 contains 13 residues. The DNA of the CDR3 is TGTGCCAGCAGTTTATCTGGGTCAGATACGCAGTATTTT. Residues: CASSLSGSDTQYF.

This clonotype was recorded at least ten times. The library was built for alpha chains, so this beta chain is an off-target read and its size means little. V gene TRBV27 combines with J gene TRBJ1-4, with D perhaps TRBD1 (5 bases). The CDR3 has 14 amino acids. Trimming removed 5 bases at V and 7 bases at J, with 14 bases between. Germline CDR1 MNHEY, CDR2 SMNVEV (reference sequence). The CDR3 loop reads CASSLRGGTEKLFF. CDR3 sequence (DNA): TGTGCCAGCAGTCTCCGTGGAGGGACTGAAAAACTGTTTTTT.

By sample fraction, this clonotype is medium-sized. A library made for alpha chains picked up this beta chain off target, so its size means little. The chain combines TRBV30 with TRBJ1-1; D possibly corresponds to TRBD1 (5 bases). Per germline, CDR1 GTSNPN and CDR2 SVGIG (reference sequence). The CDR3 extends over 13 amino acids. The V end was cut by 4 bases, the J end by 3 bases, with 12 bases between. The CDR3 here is CAWKDSRDTEAFF. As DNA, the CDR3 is TGTGCCTGGAAAGACAGCCGGGACACTGAAGCTTTCTTT.

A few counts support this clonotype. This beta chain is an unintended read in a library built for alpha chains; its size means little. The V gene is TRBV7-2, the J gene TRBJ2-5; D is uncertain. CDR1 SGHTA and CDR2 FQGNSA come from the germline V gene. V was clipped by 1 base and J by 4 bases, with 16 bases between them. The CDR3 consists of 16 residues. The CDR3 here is CASSLVAYQAGETQYF. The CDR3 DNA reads TGTGCCAGCAGCTTAGTGGCTTACCAGGCTGGAGAGACCCAGTACTTC.

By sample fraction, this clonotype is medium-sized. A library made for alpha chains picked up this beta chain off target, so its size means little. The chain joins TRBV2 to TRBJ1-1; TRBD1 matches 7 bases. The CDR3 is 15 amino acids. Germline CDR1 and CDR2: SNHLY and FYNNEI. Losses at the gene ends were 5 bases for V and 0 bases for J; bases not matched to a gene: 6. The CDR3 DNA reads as TGTGCCAGCAGTCTCGAGGGGGCGGTGAACACTGAAGCTTTCTTT. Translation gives CASSLEGAVNTEAFF. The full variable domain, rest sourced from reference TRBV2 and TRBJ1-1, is EPEVTQTPSHQVTQMGQEVILRCVPISNHLYFYWYRQILGQKVEFLVSFYNNEISEKSEIFDDQFSVERPDGSNFTLKIRSTKLEDSAMYFCASSLEGAVNTEAFFGQGTRLTVV.

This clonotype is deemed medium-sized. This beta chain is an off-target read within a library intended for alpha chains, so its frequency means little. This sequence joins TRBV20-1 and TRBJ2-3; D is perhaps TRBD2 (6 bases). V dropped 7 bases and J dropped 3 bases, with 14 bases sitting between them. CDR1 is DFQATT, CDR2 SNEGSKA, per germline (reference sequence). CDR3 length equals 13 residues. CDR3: CSVSSSGTDTQYF. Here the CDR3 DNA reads TGCAGTGTGTCGAGTAGCGGAACAGATACGCAGTATTTT.

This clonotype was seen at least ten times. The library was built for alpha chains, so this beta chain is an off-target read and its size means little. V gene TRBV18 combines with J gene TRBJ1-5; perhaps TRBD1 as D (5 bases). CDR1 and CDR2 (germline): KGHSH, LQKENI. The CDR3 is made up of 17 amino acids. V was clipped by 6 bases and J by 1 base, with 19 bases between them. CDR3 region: CASSPPGGDLSNQPQHF. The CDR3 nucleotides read TGTGCCAGCTCCCCTCCCGGAGGGGACCTAAGCAATCAGCCCCAGCATTTT.

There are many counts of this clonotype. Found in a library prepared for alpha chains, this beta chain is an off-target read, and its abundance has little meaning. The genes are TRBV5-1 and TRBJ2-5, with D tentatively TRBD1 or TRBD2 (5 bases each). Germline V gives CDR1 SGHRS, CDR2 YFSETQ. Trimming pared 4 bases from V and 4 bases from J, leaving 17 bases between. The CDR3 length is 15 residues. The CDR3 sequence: CASSSVQGVGETQYF. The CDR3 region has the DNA TGCGCCAGCAGCAGCGTTCAGGGAGTTGGAGAGACCCAGTACTTC.

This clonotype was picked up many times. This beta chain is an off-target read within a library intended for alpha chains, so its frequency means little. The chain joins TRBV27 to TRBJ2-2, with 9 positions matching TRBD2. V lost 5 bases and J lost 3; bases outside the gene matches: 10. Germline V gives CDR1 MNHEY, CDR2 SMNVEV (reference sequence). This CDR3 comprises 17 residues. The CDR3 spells CASSHLAGRRDTGELFF. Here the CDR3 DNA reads TGTGCCAGCAGTCACCTAGCGGGGAGAAGGGACACCGGGGAGCTGTTTTTT.

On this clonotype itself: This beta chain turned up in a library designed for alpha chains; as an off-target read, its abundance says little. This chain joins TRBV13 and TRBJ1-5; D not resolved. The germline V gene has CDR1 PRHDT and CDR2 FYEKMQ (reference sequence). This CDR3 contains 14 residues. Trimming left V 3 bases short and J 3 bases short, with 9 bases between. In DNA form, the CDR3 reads TGTGCCAGCAGCTTGAGGACCTCCAATCAGCCCCAGCATTTT. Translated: CASSLRTSNQPQHF.

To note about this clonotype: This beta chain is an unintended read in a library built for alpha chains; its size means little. CDR3 DNA sequence: TGCGCCAGCAGCTTGGAAGGGGCACCCTACAATGAGCAGTTCTTC. Encoded protein: CASSLEGAPYNEQFF. The chain is built from TRBV5-1 and TRBJ2-1; perhaps TRBD1 as D (5 bases). This CDR3 has 15 amino acids. Trimming stripped 0 bases from V and 2 bases from J, with 9 bases between. CDR1 and CDR2 (germline): SGHRS, YFSETQ. The full variable domain, in which reference TRBV5-1 and TRBJ2-1 provide the parts outside the CDR3, is KAGVTQTPRYLIKTRGQQVTLSCSPISGHRSVSWYQQTPGQGLQFLFEYFSETQRNKGNFPGRFSGRQFSNSRSEMNVSTLELGDSALYLCASSLEGAPYNEQFFGPGTRLTVL.

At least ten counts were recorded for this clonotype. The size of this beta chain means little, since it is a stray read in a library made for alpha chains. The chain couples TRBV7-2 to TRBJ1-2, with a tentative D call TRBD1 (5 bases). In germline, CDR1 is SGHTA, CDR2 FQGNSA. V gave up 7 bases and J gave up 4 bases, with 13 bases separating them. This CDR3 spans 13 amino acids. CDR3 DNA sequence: TGTGCCAGCACCCCAGGGTCTCGCTATGGCTACACCTTC. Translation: CASTPGSRYGYTF.

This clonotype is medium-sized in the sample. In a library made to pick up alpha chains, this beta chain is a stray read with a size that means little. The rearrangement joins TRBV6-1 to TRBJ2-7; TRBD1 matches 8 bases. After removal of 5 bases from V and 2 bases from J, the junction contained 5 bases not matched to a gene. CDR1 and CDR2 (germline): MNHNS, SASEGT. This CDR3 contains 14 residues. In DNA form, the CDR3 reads TGTGCCAGCAGTCCCAGACAGGGGCCCTACGAGCAGTACTTC. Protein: CASSPRQGPYEQYF.

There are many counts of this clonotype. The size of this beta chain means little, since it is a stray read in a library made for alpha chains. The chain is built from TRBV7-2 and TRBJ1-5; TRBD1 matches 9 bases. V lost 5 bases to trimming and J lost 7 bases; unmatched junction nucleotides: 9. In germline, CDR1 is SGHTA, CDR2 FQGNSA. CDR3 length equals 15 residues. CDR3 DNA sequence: TGTGCCAGCAGCCCTCACGGGACAGGGTTCCAGCCCCAGCATTTT. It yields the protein CASSPHGTGFQPQHF.